These T cell receptor beta chains were read from a single sample in a study of cytomegalovirus exposure and HLA in healthy donors. The method was immunoSEQ multiplex PCR; TCRdb's version includes in-frame clones alone and lacks a portion of them. The table includes over 75,000 clones, around 77% detected once. Sequencing was done on a sample of PBMCs. These TCRs come from a man in his fifties or sixties in good health and CMV-seropositive. CDR3s include the opening cysteine and the closing phenylalanine or tryptophan. Expanded clones are given a class, and other clones once, few, many or no size at all.

j_gene | abundance | v_gene | CDR3aa
TRBJ2-1 | once | TRBV27 | CASSLPGELNEQFF
TRBJ1-1 | . | TRBV5-4 | CASSWDSNEAFF
TRBJ1-1 | . | TRBV6-5 | CASVPPGGAIEAFF
TRBJ2-1 | . | TRBV6-5 | CASTYGGRGTEQFF
TRBJ2-7 | . | TRBV11-2 | CASSPGLAYEQYF
TRBJ1-2 | . | TRBV7-2 | CASSLAGENYGYTF
TRBJ2-2 | . | TRBV2 | CASSSQGAAGELFF
TRBJ2-1 | . | TRBV4-2 | CASSQASGALSSYNEQFF
TRBJ1-1 | . | TRBV19 | CASSIFGQGAEAFF
TRBJ2-1 | . | TRBV30 | CAWKGLAGGNEQFF
TRBJ1-4 | . | TRBV5-6 | CASSPGMTNEKLFF
TRBJ1-1 | . | TRBV28 | CASRRTGFNTEAFF
TRBJ1-2 | . | TRBV7-2 | CASSLNTEYGYTF
TRBJ1-5 | . | TRBV30 | CAWSVYSLNQPQHF
TRBJ2-7 | once | TRBV2 | CATFTDDRDIDPYEQYF
TRBJ2-1 | few | TRBV5-5 | CASSLTSGGYNEQFF
TRBJ2-7 | . | TRBV7-2 | CASSLTSGESCEQYF
TRBJ2-3 | few | TRBV9 | CASSQSGGAGDTQYF
TRBJ2-3 | few | TRBV5-1 | CASNAQGTDTQYF
TRBJ1-6 | . | TRBV19 | CASSLFNGGSPLHF
TRBJ1-5 | few | TRBV4-1 | CASSQDGGTYQPQHF
TRBJ1-1 | . | TRBV30 | CAWSREGGGYTEAFF
TRBJ1-6 | . | TRBV7-9 | CASSLTGPASPLHF
TRBJ1-4 | . | TRBV18 | CASSQGSGFLDEKLFF
TRBJ1-1 | . | TRBV18 | CASWLGQGEWNTEAFF
TRBJ2-7 | . | TRBV28 | CASSFRTGNPEQYF
TRBJ2-2 | . | TRBV5-6 | CASSFGNGELFF
TRBJ1-3 | . | TRBV5-1 | CASAGTGSSSGNTIYF
TRBJ1-2 | . | TRBV6-1 | CASRDSGQGLYGYTF
TRBJ1-2 | . | TRBV19 | CASQGGERGYTF
TRBJ1-2 | . | TRBV6-1 | CASIVQRRILYGYTF
TRBJ2-3 | . | TRBV4-1 | CASSLFFTDTQYF
TRBJ1-2 | . | TRBV9 | CASSRQGVYGYTF
TRBJ1-2 | . | TRBV5-5 | CASSPFAEHPPRDGYTF
TRBJ2-5 | . | TRBV30 | CAWSVGEVTQYF
TRBJ2-2 | . | TRBV12-5 | CASGLRVAGGSGELFF
TRBJ2-7 | few | TRBV4-3 | CASSQGLAGETYEQYF
TRBJ2-5 | . | TRBV15 | CATSREAGSSLKTQYF
TRBJ2-7 | once | TRBV7-2 | CASSLEVLSPYEQYF
TRBJ1-2 | . | TRBV9 | CASTDQDRAGYTF
TRBJ2-2 | once | TRBV6-5 | CASNTGGASGELFF
TRBJ1-1 | . | TRBV5-1 | CASFGPRGSEAFF
TRBJ2-7 | . | TRBV7-2 | CASSSPRGRQYF
TRBJ2-4 | . | TRBV19 | CASSTMGHLAKNIQYF
TRBJ2-5 | . | TRBV5-1 | CASTLESGETQYF
TRBJ1-4 | . | TRBV5-1 | CASSPDRGNEKLFF
TRBJ1-2 | . | TRBV10-2 | CASSDGGGYTF
TRBJ2-7 | once | TRBV6-5 | CASNEPLTYEQYF
TRBJ2-1 | . | TRBV7-9 | CSSSLASRGGTYNEQFF
TRBJ1-1 | . | TRBV28 | CASSFGFSGNTEAFF
TRBJ2-4 | . | TRBV6-1 | CASLRAGSPKNIQYF
TRBJ1-1 | . | TRBV7-3 | CASSPAGRTEAFF
TRBJ2-4 | . | TRBV13 | CASRRLAGGPGGNIQYF
TRBJ2-1 | . | TRBV30 | CAWSLAGDHYNEQFF
TRBJ2-1 | . | TRBV4-1 | CASSQGGLAGDEQFF